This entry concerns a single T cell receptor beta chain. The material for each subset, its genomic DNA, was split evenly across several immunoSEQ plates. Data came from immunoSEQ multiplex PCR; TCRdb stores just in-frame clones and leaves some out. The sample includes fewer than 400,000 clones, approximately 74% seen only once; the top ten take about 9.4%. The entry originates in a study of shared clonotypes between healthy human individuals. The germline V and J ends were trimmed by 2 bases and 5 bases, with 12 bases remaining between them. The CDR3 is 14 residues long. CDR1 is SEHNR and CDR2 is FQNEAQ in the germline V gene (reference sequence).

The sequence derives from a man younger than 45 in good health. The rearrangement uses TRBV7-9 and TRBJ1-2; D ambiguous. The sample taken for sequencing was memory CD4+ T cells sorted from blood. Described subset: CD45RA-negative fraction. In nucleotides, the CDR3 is TGTGCCAGCAGCTTAATCGGGGTTGAGTATGGCTACACCTTC. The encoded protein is CASSLIGVEYGYTF.